This T cell receptor beta chain was found in a study of cytomegalovirus exposure and HLA in healthy donors. General observations from the study: In a later analysis, parvovirus B19, influenza, CMV and Epstein-Barr virus appeared linked to several top co-occurrence clusters.

Worth noting for this clone: Its specificity is not known.

The germline V gene encodes CDR1 SNHLY and CDR2 FYNNEI. The CDR3 loop spans 13 amino acids. Deletions cut 6 bases from V and 3 bases from J, with 9 bases between. The PCR used 60 Vbeta and 13 Jbeta primers. The assay was immunoSEQ multiplex PCR, and TCRdb's table has in-frame clones only and misses some. Here the sample spans about 150,000 clones, over 70% being singletons. This clonotype was sampled from a woman under 40 in good health and CMV-seropositive. Sequencing input: PBMCs. The chain carries TRBV2 and TRBJ1-3; tentatively, D is TRBD1 (5 bases). CDR3 bases: TGTGCCAGCAGGCAGGGTGGTGGAAACACCATATATTTT. Its protein product is CASRQGGGNTIYF.